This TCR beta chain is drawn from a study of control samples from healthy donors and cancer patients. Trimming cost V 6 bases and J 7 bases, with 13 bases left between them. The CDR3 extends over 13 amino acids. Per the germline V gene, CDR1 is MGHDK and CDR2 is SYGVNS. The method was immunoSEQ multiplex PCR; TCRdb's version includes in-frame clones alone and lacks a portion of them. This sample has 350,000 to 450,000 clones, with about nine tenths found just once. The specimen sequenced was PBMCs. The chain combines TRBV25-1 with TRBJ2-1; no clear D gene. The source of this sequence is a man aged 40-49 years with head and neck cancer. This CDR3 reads CASRAPELNEQFF. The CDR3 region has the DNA TGTGCCAGCAGGGCCCCGGAGTTGAATGAGCAGTTCTTC.